This entry lists 16 T cell receptor beta chains sequenced from one sample in a study of cytomegalovirus exposure and HLA in healthy donors. Primers for the PCR totalled 60 Vbeta and 13 Jbeta. Here immunoSEQ multiplex PCR was the method, and the copy in TCRdb shows in-frame clones only, minus some. The sample comprises roughly 120,000 clones, roughly three quarters of which are singletons, and around 1.6% rests with the top ten. The sequencing input was PBMCs. The receptors derive from a woman under 30 in good health and CMV-seronegative.

This chain joins TRBV6-6 and TRBJ2-5; 9 bases are a match to TRBD1. Trimming took 4 bases from V and 3 from J; bases not matched to a gene: 6. The CDR3 has 15 amino acids. Per the germline V gene, CDR1 is MNHNY and CDR2 is SVGAGI (reference sequence). The CDR3 DNA sequence: TGTGCCAGCAGTTCCGGACAGGGGAAAGAAGAGACCCAGTACTTC. Its translation is CASSSGQGKEETQYF.

This clone was found a few times. The chain uses TRBV13 and TRBJ2-7; D is uncertain. From germline, CDR1 is PRHDT and CDR2 FYEKMQ (reference sequence). With 0 bases removed from V and 4 bases from J, the gap between germline ends came to 4 bases. The CDR3 is made up of 12 amino acids. The CDR3 protein is CASSLGSYEQYF. The CDR3 bases are TGTGCCAGCAGCTTAGGCAGTTACGAGCAGTACTTC.

This sequence joins TRBV10-1 and TRBJ2-1; 9 bases line up with TRBD2. The CDR3 runs 17 residues. V was clipped by 0 bases and J by 0 bases; unmatched bases: 3. Germline CDR1 WNHNN, CDR2 SYGVQD (reference sequence). CDR3 residues: CASSESVSGGSYNEQFF. In DNA, the CDR3 is TGCGCCAGCAGTGAGTCGGTTAGCGGGGGCTCCTACAATGAGCAGTTCTTC.

The table lists this clone with a few counts. The chain joins TRBV7-2 to TRBJ2-1, with TRBD1 matching over 7 bases. The CDR3 has 16 amino acids. V lost 6 bases, J lost 3 bases, and 11 bases stayed unmatched. Germline-derived CDR1 and CDR2 are SGHTA and FQGNSA. The CDR3 DNA reads TGTGCCAGCAGAGACCGGGACAGCGATCTCTACAATGAGCAGTTCTTC. Protein product: CASRDRDSDLYNEQFF.

J is TRBJ2-1 and V is TRBV6-5; D gene uncertain. The V and J ends lost 2 bases and 7 bases respectively, with 12 bases between them. Germline lookup yields CDR1 MNHEY and CDR2 SVGAGI. This CDR3 contains 14 residues. CDR3 nucleotide sequence: TGTGCCAGCAGTTACGCCAAGTTGAGGAATGAGCAGTTCTTC. Its protein product is CASSYAKLRNEQFF.

This clone was counted a few times. The rearrangement links TRBV6-5 to TRBJ1-3, with D possibly matching TRBD1 (5 bases). Trimming left V 5 bases short and J 0 bases short, with 11 bases between. The CDR3 loop spans 15 amino acids. Germline V gives CDR1 MNHEY, CDR2 SVGAGI. The CDR3 sequence: CASSRQSYSGNTIYF. For the CDR3, the DNA is TGTGCCAGCAGTCGACAGTCCTACTCTGGAAACACCATATATTTT.

This chain joins TRBV2 and TRBJ1-1; D remains ambiguous. Per germline, CDR1 SNHLY and CDR2 FYNNEI. V lost 0 bases and J 5 bases, leaving 7 bases between the germline ends. The CDR3 runs to 13 residues. CDR3 protein: CASSEAGRTEAFF. The CDR3 nucleotides are TGTGCCAGCAGTGAAGCCGGGAGGACTGAAGCTTTCTTT. Filled out from reference TRBV2 and TRBJ1-1, the complete variable domain reads EPEVTQTPSHQVTQMGQEVILRCVPISNHLYFYWYRQILGQKVEFLVSFYNNEISEKSEIFDDQFSVERPDGSNFTLKIRSTKLEDSAMYFCASSEAGRTEAFFGQGTRLTVV.

This chain uses TRBV13 with TRBJ1-1; possible D gene TRBD1, 6 bases. The CDR3 totals 15 residues. The V end was cut by 0 bases, the J end by 7 bases, with 15 bases between. Looked up from germline, CDR1 is PRHDT and CDR2 is FYEKMQ (reference sequence). The chain's CDR3 is CASSLGMTGRLEAFF. The DNA for the CDR3 is TGTGCCAGCAGCTTAGGAATGACAGGCCGACTTGAAGCTTTCTTT.

The chain employs TRBV6-1 and TRBJ1-1; D not certain. This CDR3 is 15 amino acids long. The V gene lost 5 bases and the J gene lost 5 bases, with 18 bases spanning the gap. The germline V gene has CDR1 MNHNS and CDR2 SASEGT. The CDR3 here is CASSLAVGPGTEAFF. The CDR3 DNA follows: TGTGCCAGCAGTCTCGCGGTGGGCCCGGGGACTGAAGCTTTCTTT.

This chain joins TRBV27 and TRBJ2-1; TRBD1 aligns across 8 bases. J was trimmed by 6 bases and V by 9 bases; bases with no gene match: 7. This CDR3 region has 13 residues. Germline CDR1 MNHEY, CDR2 SMNVEV (reference sequence). CDR3 nucleotide sequence: TGTGCCAGTCAGGGGGCGATGACCAATGAGCAGTTCTTC. This codes for CASQGAMTNEQFF.

As to this clone: The sample holds other DNA sequences that translate to the same CDR3. J is TRBJ2-3 and V is TRBV5-1; D perhaps matches TRBD1 (6 bases). Germline V CDR1 and CDR2: SGHRS, YFSETQ. This CDR3 contains 14 residues. Between the trimmed V and J ends, which lost 2 bases and 0 bases, there was a span of 7 bases. The CDR3 reads CASSLGQSTDTQYF. In nucleotides, the CDR3 is TGCGCCAGCAGCTTAGGACAGAGCACAGATACGCAGTATTTT.

The gene calls are TRBV4-2 and TRBJ1-1; TRBD1 might be the D (6 bases). Trimming took 3 bases from V and 0 from J, leaving 11 bases between them. CDR3 length: 15 amino acids. The germline V gene has CDR1 LGHNA and CDR2 YNFKEQ. CDR3 nucleotide sequence: TGTGCCAGCAGCCAGCCTGGACAGTTGAACACTGAAGCTTTCTTT. Translating gives CASSQPGQLNTEAFF.

This clone has just a few counts. The chain couples TRBV19 to TRBJ1-3; weak D call: TRBD1 (5 bases). This CDR3 spans 17 amino acids. Germline CDR1 is LNHDA and CDR2 is SQIVND (reference sequence). The V end was cut by 11 bases, the J end by 5 bases, with 28 bases between. CDR3 DNA sequence: TGTGCCGTCGACGAAGGGCAGGGAGGTTCGCGACGAAACACCATATATTTT. Translated, it gives CAVDEGQGGSRRNTIYF.

The chain uses TRBV5-1 and TRBJ2-5; 9 nucleotides line up with TRBD1. CDR1 SGHRS and CDR2 YFSETQ come from the germline V gene. V dropped 1 base and J dropped 5; count of bases not matched to a gene: 6. This CDR3 is built from 15 residues. The CDR3 DNA reads as TGCGCCAGCAGCTTGACACAGGGGGCCAGGGAGACCCAGTACTTC. It codes for CASSLTQGARETQYF. Filled out from reference TRBV5-1 and TRBJ2-5, the complete variable domain reads KAGVTQTPRYLIKTRGQQVTLSCSPISGHRSVSWYQQTPGQGLQFLFEYFSETQRNKGNFPGRFSGRQFSNSRSEMNVSTLELGDSALYLCASSLTQGARETQYFGPGTRLLVL.

The chain has TRBV29-1 and TRBJ2-2; D is possibly TRBD1 (5 bases). V was clipped by 4 bases and J by 0 bases, with 9 bases between them. This CDR3 has 14 amino acids. CDR1 is SQVTM, CDR2 ANQGSEA, per germline. CDR3 coding DNA: TGCAGCGTTGCGCAGGGCTCGAACACCGGGGAGCTGTTTTTT. Amino acid sequence: CSVAQGSNTGELFF.

This clone was seen a few times. The chain carries TRBV30 and TRBJ2-7; 7 nucleotides line up with TRBD1. The germline gives CDR1 GTSNPN, CDR2 SVGIG (reference sequence). The junction had 10 bases not matched to a gene; V was cut back by 5 bases and J by 3 bases. The CDR3 covers 14 residues. The CDR3 sequence is CAWGRQGLIYEQYF. In DNA, the CDR3 is TGTGCCTGGGGGAGACAGGGCCTGATCTACGAGCAGTACTTC.